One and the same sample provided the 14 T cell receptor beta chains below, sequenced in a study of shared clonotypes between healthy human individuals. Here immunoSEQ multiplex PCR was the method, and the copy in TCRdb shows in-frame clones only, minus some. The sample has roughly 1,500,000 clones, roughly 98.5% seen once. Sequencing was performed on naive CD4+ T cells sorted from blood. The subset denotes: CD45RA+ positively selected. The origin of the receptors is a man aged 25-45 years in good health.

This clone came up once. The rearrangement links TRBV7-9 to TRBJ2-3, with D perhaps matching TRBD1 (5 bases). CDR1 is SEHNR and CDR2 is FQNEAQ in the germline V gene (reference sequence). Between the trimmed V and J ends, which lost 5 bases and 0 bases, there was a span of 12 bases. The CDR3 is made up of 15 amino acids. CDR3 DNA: TGTGCCAGCAGCCAGGGCAGGGCTAGCACAGATACGCAGTATTTT. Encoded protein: CASSQGRASTDTQYF. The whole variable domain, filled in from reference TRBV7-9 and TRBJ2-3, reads DTGVSQNPRHKITKRGQNVTFRCDPISEHNRLYWYRQTLGQGPEFLTYFQNEAQLEKSRLLSDRFSAERPKGSFSTLEIQRTEQGDSAMYLCASSQGRASTDTQYFGPGTRLTVL.

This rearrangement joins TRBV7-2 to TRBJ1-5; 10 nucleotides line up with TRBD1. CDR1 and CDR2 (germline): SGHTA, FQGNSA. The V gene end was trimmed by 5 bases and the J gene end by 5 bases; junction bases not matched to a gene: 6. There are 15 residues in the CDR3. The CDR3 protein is CASSPQTGGYQPQHF. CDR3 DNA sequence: TGTGCCAGCAGCCCCCAGACAGGGGGCTATCAGCCCCAGCATTTT.

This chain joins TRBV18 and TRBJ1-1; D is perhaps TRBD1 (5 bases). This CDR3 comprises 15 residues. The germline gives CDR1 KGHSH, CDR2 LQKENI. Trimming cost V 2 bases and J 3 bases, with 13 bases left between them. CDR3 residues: CASSPYEGIDTEAFF. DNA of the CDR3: TGTGCCAGCTCACCATACGAGGGGATCGACACTGAAGCTTTCTTT. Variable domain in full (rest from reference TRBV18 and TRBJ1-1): NAGVMQNPRHLVRRRGQEARLRCSPMKGHSHVYWYRQLPEEGLKFMVYLQKENIIDESGMPKERFSAEFPKEGPSILRIQQVVRGDSAAYFCASSPYEGIDTEAFFGQGTRLTVV.

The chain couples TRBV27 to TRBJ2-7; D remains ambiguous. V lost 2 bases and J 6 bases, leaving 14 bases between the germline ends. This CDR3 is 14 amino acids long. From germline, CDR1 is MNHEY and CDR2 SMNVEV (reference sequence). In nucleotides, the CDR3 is TGTGCCAGCAGTTTAACTTGGGCGCTTGCCGAGCAGTACTTC. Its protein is CASSLTWALAEQYF.

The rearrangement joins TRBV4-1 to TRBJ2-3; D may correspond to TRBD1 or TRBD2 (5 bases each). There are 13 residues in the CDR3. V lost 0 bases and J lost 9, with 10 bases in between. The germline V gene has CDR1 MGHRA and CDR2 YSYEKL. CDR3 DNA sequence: TGCGCCAGCAGCCAAGATGACCGGGGCACGCAGTATTTT. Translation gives CASSQDDRGTQYF.

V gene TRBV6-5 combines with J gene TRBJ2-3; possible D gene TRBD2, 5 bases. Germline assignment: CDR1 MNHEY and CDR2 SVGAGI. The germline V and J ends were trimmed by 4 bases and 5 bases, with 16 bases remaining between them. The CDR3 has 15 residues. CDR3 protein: CASSFRGNPGDTQYF. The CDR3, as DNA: TGTGCCAGCAGTTTCCGGGGTAACCCTGGAGATACGCAGTATTTT.

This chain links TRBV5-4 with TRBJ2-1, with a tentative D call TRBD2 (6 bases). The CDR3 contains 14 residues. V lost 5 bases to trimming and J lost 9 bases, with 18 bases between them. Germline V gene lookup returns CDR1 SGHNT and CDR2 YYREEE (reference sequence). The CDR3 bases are TGTGCCAGCAGTCCAGGAGGGAGGCCCCGTGAGCAGTTCTTC. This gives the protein CASSPGGRPREQFF.

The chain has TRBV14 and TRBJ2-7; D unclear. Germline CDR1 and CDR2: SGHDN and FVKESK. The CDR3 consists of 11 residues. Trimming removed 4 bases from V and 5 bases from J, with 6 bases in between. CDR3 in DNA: TGTGCCAGCAGCCGTTTCCACGAGCAGTACTTC. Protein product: CASSRFHEQYF. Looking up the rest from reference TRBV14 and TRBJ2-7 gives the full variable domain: EAGVTQFPSHSVIEKGQTVTLRCDPISGHDNLYWYRRVMGKEIKFLLHFVKESKQDESGMPNNRFLAERTGGTYSTLKVQPAELEDSGVYFCASSRFHEQYFGPGTRLTVT.

The CDR3 bases are TGCGCCAGCAGTGATTACGGGGGGCCGGGGACTGAAGCTTTCTTT. This encodes CASSDYGGPGTEAFF. The V and J genes are TRBV10-2 and TRBJ1-1, with D possibly TRBD1 on 6 matching bases. Looked up from germline, CDR1 is WSHSY and CDR2 is SAAADI. Trimming left V 3 bases short and J 5 bases short, with 16 bases between. The CDR3 is made up of 15 amino acids.

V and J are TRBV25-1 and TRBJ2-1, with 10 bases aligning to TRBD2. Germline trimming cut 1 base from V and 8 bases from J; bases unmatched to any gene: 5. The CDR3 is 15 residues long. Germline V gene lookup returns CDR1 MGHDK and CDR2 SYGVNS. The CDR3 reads CASSEFEREGYEQFF. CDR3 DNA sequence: TGTGCCAGCAGTGAATTCGAGCGGGAGGGCTATGAGCAGTTCTTC.

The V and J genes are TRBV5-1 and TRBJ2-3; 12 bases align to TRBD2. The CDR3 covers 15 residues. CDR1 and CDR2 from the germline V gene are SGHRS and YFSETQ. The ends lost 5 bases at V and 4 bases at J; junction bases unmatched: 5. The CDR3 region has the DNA TGCGCCAGCAGGACTAGCGGGAGAGGGGCAGATACGCAGTATTTT. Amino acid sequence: CASRTSGRGADTQYF.

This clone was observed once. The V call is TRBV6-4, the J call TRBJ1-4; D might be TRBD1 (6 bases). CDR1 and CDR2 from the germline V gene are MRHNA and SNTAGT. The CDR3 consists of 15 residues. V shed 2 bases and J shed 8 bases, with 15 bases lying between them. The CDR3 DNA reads TGTGCCAGCAGTGACGAAGGGGGGATCGGGGAAAAACTGTTTTTT. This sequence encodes CASSDEGGIGEKLFF.

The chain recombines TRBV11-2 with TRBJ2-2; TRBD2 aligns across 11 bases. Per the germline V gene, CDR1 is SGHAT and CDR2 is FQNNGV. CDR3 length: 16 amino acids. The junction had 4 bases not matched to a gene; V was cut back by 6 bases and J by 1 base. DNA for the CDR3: TGTGCCAGCAGAATCGGGACTAGCGGGAACACCGGGGAGCTGTTTTTT. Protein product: CASRIGTSGNTGELFF.

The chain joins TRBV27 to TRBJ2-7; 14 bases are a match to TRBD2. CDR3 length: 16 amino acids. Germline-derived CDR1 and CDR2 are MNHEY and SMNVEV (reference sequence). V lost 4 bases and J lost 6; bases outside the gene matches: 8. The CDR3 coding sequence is TGTGCCAGCAGTTCCTCGGGACTAGCGGGGGAACGCGAGCAGTACTTC. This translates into CASSSSGLAGEREQYF.